The TCR beta chain under discussion was sequenced for a study of CD8 T cells in ankylosing spondylitis. TCR beta libraries were made by quantitative 5'-RACE with molecular barcodes. One entry per CDR3 protein results from TCRdb running MiXCR on the 5' RACE reads. Of roughly 370,000 distinct CDR3 sequences in the sample, about 20% are singletons; the top ten hold around 17%. CDR1 is MNHNY, CDR2 SVGAGI, per germline (reference sequence). The CDR3 runs 11 residues. V lost 7 bases and J 4 bases, leaving 5 bases between the germline ends. As concerns this clonotype: The antigen is undetermined.

Study conclusions and caveats: Clones tied to disease were said to be significantly enriched in matched ankylosing spondylitis synovial fluid. A TCR beta motif of fewer than ten highly homologous variants appeared characteristic of ankylosing spondylitis blood. Disease-linked clones, CD8+, were relatively rare in peripheral blood.

This chain uses TRBV6-6 with TRBJ1-3, with D hard to call. The sample comprised blood, either unsorted or a sorted T cell fraction (not recorded which). The TCR comes from a male donor with ankylosing spondylitis. CDR3 in DNA: TGTGCCAGCACCGCCGGAAACACCATATATTTT. It specifies CASTAGNTIYF.